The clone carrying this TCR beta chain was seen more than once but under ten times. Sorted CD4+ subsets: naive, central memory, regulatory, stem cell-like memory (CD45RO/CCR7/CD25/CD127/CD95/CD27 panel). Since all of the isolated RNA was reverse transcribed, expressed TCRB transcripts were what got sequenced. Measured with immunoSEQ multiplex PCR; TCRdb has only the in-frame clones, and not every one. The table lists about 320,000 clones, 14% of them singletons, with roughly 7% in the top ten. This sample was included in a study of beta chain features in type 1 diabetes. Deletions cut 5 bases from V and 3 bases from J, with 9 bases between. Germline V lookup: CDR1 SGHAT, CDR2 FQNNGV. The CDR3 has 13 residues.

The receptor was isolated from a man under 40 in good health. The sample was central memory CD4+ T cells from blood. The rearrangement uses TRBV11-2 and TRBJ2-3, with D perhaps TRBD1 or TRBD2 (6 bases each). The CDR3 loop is CASSVGGTDTQYF. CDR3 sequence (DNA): TGTGCCAGCAGCGTAGGGGGGACAGATACGCAGTATTTT. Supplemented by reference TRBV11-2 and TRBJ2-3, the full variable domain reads EAGVAQSPRYKIIEKRQSVAFWCNPISGHATLYWYQQILGQGPKLLIQFQNNGVVDDSQLPKDRFSAERLKGVDSTLKIQPAKLEDSAVYLCASSVGGTDTQYFGPGTRLTVL.